This is a list of T cell receptor beta chains from one sample in a study of cytomegalovirus exposure and HLA in healthy donors. Profiling relied on immunoSEQ multiplex PCR, and the TCRdb table lists in-frame clones only, not all of them. This sample has 200,000 to 250,000 clones, with around 77% found just once. Sequencing used PBMCs. These receptors were collected from a woman between 25 and 40 years old in good health and CMV-seronegative. The CDR3 runs from the conserved cysteine through the conserved F or W.

v_gene | CDR3aa
TRBV10-2 | CASSELQGEKLFF
TRBV6-6 | CASSPLRRGTYEQYF
TRBV30 | CAWSTGTVQETQYF
TRBV18 | CASSPPKGQAASGVYEQYF
TRBV6-4 | CASSTSGGGVYEQFF
TRBV11-2 | CASSLVRPLYEQYF
TRBV7-2 | CASSLPLAQPNTGELFF
TRBV28 | CASSPFSVDTQYF
TRBV5-1 | CASSLWTGEAFF
TRBV2 | CASSGLAAPELFF
TRBV6-1 | CASSELAGGRYEQYF
TRBV19 | CASSTGQGNYGYTF
TRBV5-1 | CASRKSGGSYEQYF
TRBV2 | CASSESGRNTEAFF
TRBV4-1 | CASSQGLTGVRYNEQFF
TRBV18 | CASSRAGSHATLDQETQYF
TRBV1 | CTSSSGLAGGDEQFF
TRBV4-1 | CASSLKSGRLSENIQYF
TRBV6-1 | CASSEAAGLIYEQYF
TRBV4-1 | CASSSGQGVSGANVLTF
TRBV6-1 | CASSIEGAETQYF
TRBV30 | CAWNREIFQETQYF
TRBV11-2 | CASSFTGARPGELFF
TRBV5-1 | CASSGLTGDNTQYF
TRBV27 | CASSRLGRGSTDTQYF
TRBV2 | CASSEMFGTDYEQYF
TRBV27 | CASSFGASSTDTQYF
TRBV29-1 | CSGGGFRDRGGDTQYF
TRBV30 | CAWSTTWDRWAQYF
TRBV19 | CASSIRPRYQPQHF
TRBV5-8 | CASSLKTGFNEKLFF
TRBV18 | CASSPLGLAGKSGAYNEQFF
TRBV5-1 | CASSLDSSGRALDYEQYF
TRBV7-9 | CASSLNPSANYEQYF
TRBV11-3 | CASSPGLAGGHEQFF
TRBV5-1 | CASSLVETLNTEAFF
TRBV6-5 | CASRDGWRQYF
TRBV27 | CASSLRGIGNQLQHF
TRBV7-9 | CASLCMGYTF
TRBV4-2 | CASSQVNERRGEQYF
TRBV28 | CASVDWTPQETQYF
TRBV11-2 | CASSLVVRGTEAFF
TRBV5-1 | CASSLGDSAYEQYF
TRBV7-8 | CASSPDSFYNEQFF
TRBV4-2 | CASSPQGLRNTEAFF
TRBV2 | CASSESGPQLFF
TRBV7-9 | CASSSGIATNEKLFF
TRBV7-8 | CASSPRTAPYGYTF
TRBV4-1 | CASSQRDRGNYGYTF
TRBV7-2 | CASSLYGVTQPQHF
TRBV2 | CASSRQGGRYEQYF
TRBV2 | CASSPTRDGVSYGYTF
TRBV11-2 | CASSRRQGKNSNQPQHF
TRBV5-8 | CASSATSGRAEDTQYF
TRBV15 | CATSRDRQGYGYTF